The present entry profiles one TCR beta chain with its context. The CDR3 spans 14 residues. Looked up from germline, CDR1 is MDHEN and CDR2 is SYDVKM. Trimming removed 4 bases at V and 0 bases at J, with 7 bases between. This record comes from a study of blood T cell repertoires in COVID-19. On the study more broadly: From the United States, Italy and Spain came samples of acute and convalescent COVID-19. PBMCs, B-cell-depleted T cells, or T cells provided the cDNA or gDNA that made up the material.

Authors' processing steps: For nucleated cells, counts were estimated from reference gene primer amplification. The repertoire was sequenced with immunoSEQ multiplex PCR; TCRdb's copy has only in-frame clones and lacks some. The V and J calls and clone size are taken from that table; D and trimming were inferred from the DNA. The table has fewer than 200,000 clones, around 81% seen once. The clonotype was recovered from a man in his 70s with active or convalescent COVID-19. Sequencing was performed on peripheral blood. The rearrangement uses TRBV28 and TRBJ2-1, with a tentative D call TRBD1 (5 bases). CDR3 DNA sequence: TGTGCCAGCAGTTACAGGAGCTCCTACAATGAGCAGTTCTTC. Its translation: CASSYRSSYNEQFF. Full variable domain (missing parts from reference TRBV28 and TRBJ2-1): DVKVTQSSRYLVKRTGEKVFLECVQDMDHENMFWYRQDPGLGLRLIYFSYDVKMKEKGDIPEGYSVSREKKERFSLILESASTNQTSMYLCASSYRSSYNEQFFGPGTRLTVL.